This T cell receptor beta chain was observed in a study of blood T cells in healthy people across ages. This clonotype has only one observation. A read error may produce the germline difference seen at one junction end. The CDR3 totals 14 residues. Germline loops: CDR1 SGHAT, CDR2 FQDESV (reference sequence). Sample-barcoded 5' priming and a J-beta primer mix drove a second PCR of about 6 to 12 cycles. TCRdb ran MiXCR on the 5' RACE reads and lists one entry per CDR3 protein. The sample lists about 780,000 distinct CDR3 sequences; about half were seen once. The sequenced sample consisted of blood. This chain connects TRBV11-1 to TRBJ1-6; D is perhaps TRBD1 (5 bases). The clonotype originates from a man aged 80 or over in good health. As DNA, the CDR3 is TGTGCCAGCAGCTTATACGAGGGGTTCGGACCCCCCCACTTT. Its protein is CASSLYEGFGPPHF. Complete variable domain (other parts from reference TRBV11-1 and TRBJ1-6): EAEVAQSPRYKITEKSQAVAFWCDPISGHATLYWYRQILGQGPELLVQFQDESVVDDSQLPKDRFSAERLKGVDSTLKIQPAELGDSAMYLCASSLYEGFGPPHFGNGTRLTVT.